These T cell receptor beta chains were read from a single sample in a study of blood T cell repertoires in COVID-19. Clones were sequenced by immunoSEQ multiplex PCR, and TCRdb holds only the in-frame ones, with some missing. The data hold 150,000 to 200,000 clones, with approximately 84% observed a single time. Material for sequencing was peripheral blood. Receptors were obtained from a woman at least 80 years old with acute or convalescent COVID-19. Both conserved end residues are part of each CDR3. The order of the fields is CDR3 DNA, CDR3 protein, D gene, V gene, J gene. A D gene is named only where the DNA matches it firmly.

cdr3_nt: TGTGCCAGCAGCACCCGACAGGGGGTTTCCCACGAGCAGTACTTC
cdr3_aa: CASSTRQGVSHEQYF
d_call: TRBD1
v_call: TRBV27
j_call: TRBJ2-7

cdr3_nt: TGCGCCAGCAGCCGCGCGACTAGCGGGAATTACAATGAGCAGTTCTTC
cdr3_aa: CASSRATSGNYNEQFF
d_call: TRBD2
v_call: TRBV5-1
j_call: TRBJ2-1

cdr3_nt: TGTGCCAGTTTTCCACGTGTTCTAGGTCTATTATTCGGGTGGCGGATGGATGGCTACACCTTC
cdr3_aa: CASFPRVLGLLFGWRMDGYTF
d_call: -
v_call: TRBV19
j_call: TRBJ1-2

cdr3_nt: TGCGCCAGCAGCCAAGGGACAGGGGCATCTAATGAAAAACTGTTTTTT
cdr3_aa: CASSQGTGASNEKLFF
d_call: TRBD1
v_call: TRBV4-1
j_call: TRBJ1-4

cdr3_nt: TGTGCCTGGAGTCTTTGGGGGGGCAATCAGCCCCAGCATTTT
cdr3_aa: CAWSLWGGNQPQHF
d_call: -
v_call: TRBV30
j_call: TRBJ1-5

cdr3_nt: TGCGCCAGCGCGAATAGGGGGCGAGAAGAGGACGAGCAGTACTTC
cdr3_aa: CASANRGREEDEQYF
d_call: TRBD1
v_call: TRBV23-1
j_call: TRBJ2-7

cdr3_nt: TGTGCCAGCAGCTTGCCCCACGGGGACCCCCAAAGGGACTACTACGAGCAGTACTTC
cdr3_aa: CASSLPHGDPQRDYYEQYF
d_call: TRBD2
v_call: TRBV11-2
j_call: TRBJ2-7

cdr3_nt: TGTGCCAGCAGCCAAGAAGGGACTGCCAGCTACAATGAGCAGTTCTTC
cdr3_aa: CASSQEGTASYNEQFF
d_call: -
v_call: TRBV3-1/TRBV3-2
j_call: TRBJ2-1

cdr3_nt: TGTGCCAGCAGCAAACCAACTAGCGGGACCATCTACGAGCAGTACTTC
cdr3_aa: CASSKPTSGTIYEQYF
d_call: -
v_call: TRBV21-1
j_call: TRBJ2-7

cdr3_nt: TGCGCCAGCAGCTTGGACGGGAGTGGGAATGAGCAGTTCTTC
cdr3_aa: CASSLDGSGNEQFF
d_call: -
v_call: TRBV5-1
j_call: TRBJ2-1